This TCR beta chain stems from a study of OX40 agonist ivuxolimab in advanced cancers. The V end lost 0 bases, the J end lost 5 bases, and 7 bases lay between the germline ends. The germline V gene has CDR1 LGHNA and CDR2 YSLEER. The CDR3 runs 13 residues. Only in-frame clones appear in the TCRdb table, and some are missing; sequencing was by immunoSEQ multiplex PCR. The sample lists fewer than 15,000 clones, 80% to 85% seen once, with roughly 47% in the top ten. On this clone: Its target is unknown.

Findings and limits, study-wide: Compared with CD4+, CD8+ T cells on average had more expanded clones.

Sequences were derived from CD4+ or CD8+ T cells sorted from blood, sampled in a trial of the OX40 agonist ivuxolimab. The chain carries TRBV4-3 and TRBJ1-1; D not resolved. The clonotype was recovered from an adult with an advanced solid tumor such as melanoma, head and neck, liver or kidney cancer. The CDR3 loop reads CASSQDPVTEAFF. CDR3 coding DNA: TGCGCCAGCAGCCAAGATCCGGTAACTGAAGCTTTCTTT.